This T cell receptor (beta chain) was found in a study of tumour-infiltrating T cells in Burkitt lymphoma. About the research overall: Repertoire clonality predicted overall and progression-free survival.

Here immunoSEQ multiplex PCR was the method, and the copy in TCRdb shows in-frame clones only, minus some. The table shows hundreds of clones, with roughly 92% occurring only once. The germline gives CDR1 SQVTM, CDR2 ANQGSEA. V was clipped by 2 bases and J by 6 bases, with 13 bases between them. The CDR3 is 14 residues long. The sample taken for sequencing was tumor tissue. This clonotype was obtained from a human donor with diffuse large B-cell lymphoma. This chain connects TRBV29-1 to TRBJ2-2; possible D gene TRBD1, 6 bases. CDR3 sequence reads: CSVERPGDAGELFF. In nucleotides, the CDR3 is TGCAGCGTTGAAAGGCCAGGGGACGCCGGGGAGCTGTTTTTT.